Shown below are 31 T cell receptor beta chains from a single sample sequenced in a study of T cell responses to AZD1222 COVID-19 vaccine. Assay used: immunoSEQ multiplex PCR; TCRdb lists only in-frame clones, some missing. Of around 100,000 clones listed, roughly 90% are singletons. The source was peripheral blood, collected on day 0 of AZD1222 vaccination. The receptor source for this set is an adult in good health.

This clone came up once. This chain links TRBV7-6 with TRBJ1-5; D gene unclear. CDR3 length: 13 amino acids. Trimming shortened V by 5 bases and J by 0 bases, and 5 bases separated the two germline ends. Germline assignment: CDR1 SGHVS and CDR2 FNYEAQ. The chain's CDR3 is CASSKDSNQPQHF. CDR3 DNA sequence: TGTGCCAGCAGCAAGGATAGCAATCAGCCCCAGCATTTT.

V and J are TRBV7-9 and TRBJ1-5, with no clear D. V was cut by 5 bases and J by 5 bases, with 10 bases left in between. The CDR3 runs to 13 residues. Germline V lookup: CDR1 SEHNR, CDR2 FQNEAQ (reference sequence). The CDR3 sequence: CASSLTPHQPQHF. CDR3 DNA: TGTGCCAGCAGCCTCACCCCCCATCAGCCCCAGCATTTT.

The gene calls are TRBV6-2 or TRBV6-3 and TRBJ2-7; D is perhaps TRBD2 (5 bases). CDR3 length: 12 residues. CDR1 and CDR2 from the germline V gene are MNHEY and SVGEGT. V lost 4 bases and J lost 7, with 11 bases in between. In nucleotides, the CDR3 is TGTGCCAGCAGTTTCGGACTGACAGAGCAGTACTTC. Protein sequence: CASSFGLTEQYF.

This sequence joins TRBV7-8 and TRBJ2-2; TRBD1 matches at 9 bases. CDR1 is SGHVS, CDR2 FQNEAQ, per germline. The CDR3 has 16 residues. Germline trimming cut 1 base from V and 3 bases from J; bases unmatched to any gene: 3. The CDR3 DNA reads TGTGCCAGCAGCTTAGGACAGGGGGAACACACCGGGGAGCTGTTTTTT. It encodes CASSLGQGEHTGELFF. Variable domain in full (rest from reference TRBV7-8 and TRBJ2-2): GAGVSQSPRYKVAKRGQDVALRCDPISGHVSLFWYQQALGQGPEFLTYFQNEAQLDKSGLPSDRFFAERPEGSVSTLKIQRTQQEDSAVYLCASSLGQGEHTGELFFGEGSRLTVL.

Notes on this clone: At one of its ends the junction is not consistent with the germline gene, which may arise from a read error. This rearrangement joins TRBV4-3 to TRBJ2-3; TRBD2 matches at 9 bases. The CDR3 covers 17 residues. The V gene's germline CDR1 is LGHNA and CDR2 YSLEER. The CDR3 here is CASSQDWLAGSRDTQYF. CDR3 DNA sequence: TGCGCCAGCAGCCAAGACTGGCTAGCGGGGAGCAGAGATACGCAGTATTTT.

The V call is TRBV5-1, the J call TRBJ2-3; 8 bases match TRBD2. V shed 4 bases and J 0 bases; nucleotides not matched to a gene: 10. This CDR3 has 17 amino acids. CDR1 SGHRS and CDR2 YFSETQ come from the germline V gene. CDR3 in amino acids: CASSRSAGGPSTDTQYF. The CDR3 nucleotides are TGCGCCAGCAGCAGATCCGCGGGAGGCCCTAGCACAGATACGCAGTATTTT.

J is TRBJ2-1 and V is TRBV7-9, with 7 positions matching TRBD2. Germline V CDR1 and CDR2: SEHNR, FQNEAQ (reference sequence). The CDR3 runs to 15 residues. J was trimmed by 4 bases and V by 0 bases; bases with no gene match: 3. The CDR3 is CASSLAGGEYNEQFF. Written as DNA, the CDR3 is TGTGCCAGCAGCTTAGCGGGAGGGGAATACAATGAGCAGTTCTTC.

The genes are TRBV24-1 and TRBJ2-2; unclear D gene. CDR1 and CDR2 from the germline V gene are KGHDR and SFDVKD. V shed 2 bases and J shed 2 bases, with 8 bases lying between them. This CDR3 comprises 15 residues. The CDR3 coding sequence is TGTGCCACCAGTGATTCTGACATTAACACCGGGGAGCTGTTTTTT. Amino acid sequence: CATSDSDINTGELFF.

This sequence joins TRBV7-2 and TRBJ2-7; 7 bases are shared with TRBD1. The trim removed 5 bases at V and 5 bases at J, leaving 12 bases unmatched. The CDR3 runs 15 residues. Germline lookup yields CDR1 SGHTA and CDR2 FQGNSA. The CDR3: CASSRLPDRDHEQYF. DNA of the CDR3: TGTGCCAGCAGCCGCCTCCCTGACAGGGACCACGAGCAGTACTTC.

J is TRBJ1-2 and V is TRBV10-2; tentatively, D is TRBD1 (6 bases). Trimming pared 5 bases from V and 2 bases from J, leaving 9 bases between. The CDR3 spans 13 residues. The germline gives CDR1 WSHSY, CDR2 SAAADI. The CDR3: CASSPGTNYGYTF. The CDR3 DNA reads as TGCGCCAGCAGTCCGGGGACAAACTATGGCTACACCTTC.

The rearrangement links TRBV19 to TRBJ2-1, with D maybe TRBD1 (6 bases). CDR3 size: 13 residues. V gave up 5 bases and J gave up 9 bases, with 14 bases separating them. CDR1 is LNHDA, CDR2 SQIVND, per germline (reference sequence). The CDR3 region is CASSGQGNGEQFF. CDR3 coding DNA: TGTGCCAGTAGTGGGCAGGGGAATGGTGAGCAGTTCTTC.

In DNA, the CDR3 is TGTGCCAGCAGTTTCGCGACAGGGGGAGGGCAGCCCCAGCATTTT. Encoded protein: CASSFATGGGQPQHF. The chain employs TRBV27 and TRBJ1-5; 9 nucleotides line up with TRBD1. CDR1 is MNHEY, CDR2 SMNVEV, per germline (reference sequence). V gave up 3 bases and J gave up 7 bases; unmatched junction bases: 7. The CDR3 consists of 15 residues.

This chain joins TRBV10-3 and TRBJ1-5, with D tentatively TRBD1 (5 bases). Germline V gene sequence: CDR1 ENHRY, CDR2 SYGVKD. The CDR3 is 15 amino acids. V lost 0 bases to trimming and J lost 4 bases, with 10 bases between them. In DNA form, the CDR3 reads TGTGCCATCAGTGAGTCGATGAGGGGAAATCAGCCCCAGCATTTT. Translating it yields CAISESMRGNQPQHF.

The CDR3 region has the DNA TGTGCCAGCAGCAAAGGGGGGGACGAGACCTACGAGCAGTACTTC. It translates to CASSKGGDETYEQYF. The chain recombines TRBV21-1 with TRBJ2-7; the D call of TRBD2 is as the table states it, not checked on the DNA. TRBV21-1 is a known pseudogene. The CDR3 is 15 residues long.

V gene TRBV18 combines with J gene TRBJ2-7; the D is unclear. Germline loops: CDR1 KGHSH, CDR2 LQKENI. The CDR3 is made up of 14 amino acids. Trimming removed 2 bases at V and 3 bases at J, with 11 bases between. The CDR3 spells CASSPSGSFYEQYF. CDR3 sequence (DNA): TGTGCCAGCTCACCAAGTGGGTCATTCTACGAGCAGTACTTC.

This clone appeared a few times. J is TRBJ2-7 and V is TRBV5-4; D possibly matches TRBD1 or TRBD2 (6 bases each). The CDR3 has 15 residues. Germline V lookup: CDR1 SGHNT, CDR2 YYREEE (reference sequence). Trimming removed 4 bases at V and 3 bases at J, with 17 bases between. For the CDR3, the DNA is TGTGCCAGCAGCCAAGAGGGGGGAGTACTCTACGAGCAGTACTTC. Protein: CASSQEGGVLYEQYF.

This chain joins TRBV5-4 and TRBJ1-1; D is undetermined. The CDR3 has 13 residues. Germline loops: CDR1 SGHNT, CDR2 YYREEE (reference sequence). Deletions cut 0 bases from V and 1 base from J, with 4 bases between. The CDR3, as DNA: TGTGCCAGCAGCTTGGAGCCGAACACTGAAGCTTTCTTT. It specifies CASSLEPNTEAFF.

The chain links TRBV27 to TRBJ1-2; D ambiguous. The length of the CDR3 is 13 residues. V lost 0 bases to trimming and J lost 7 bases, with 9 bases between them. Looked up from germline, CDR1 is MNHEY and CDR2 is SMNVEV (reference sequence). CDR3 sequence: CASSLSGMGGYTF. CDR3 in DNA: TGTGCCAGCAGTTTATCGGGGATGGGTGGCTACACCTTC.

The chain recombines TRBV7-9 with TRBJ1-6, with 7 bases matching TRBD1. Looked up from germline, CDR1 is SEHNR and CDR2 is FQNEAQ (reference sequence). V dropped 6 bases and J dropped 7; count of bases not matched to a gene: 6. The CDR3 consists of 14 residues. The CDR3 loop reads CASRSPGQNSPLHF. CDR3 nucleotide sequence: TGTGCCAGCAGGTCACCGGGACAGAATTCACCCCTCCACTTT.

In this sample, this clone turned up a few times. The V gene is TRBV6-2 or TRBV6-3, the J gene TRBJ1-5; no definite D call. Per germline, CDR1 MNHEY and CDR2 SVGEGT. V dropped 2 bases and J dropped 4 bases, with 6 bases sitting between them. This CDR3 has 13 residues. The CDR3 loop reads CASSYGENQPQHF. In DNA, the CDR3 is TGTGCCAGCAGTTACGGAGAAAATCAGCCCCAGCATTTT.

V and J are TRBV4-1 and TRBJ1-2; D remains unclear. CDR1 and CDR2 from the germline V gene are MGHRA and YSYEKL. This CDR3 spans 18 amino acids. Trimming left V 0 bases short and J 2 bases short, with 19 bases between. CDR3: CASSQDSLYGRTNYGYTF. CDR3 DNA: TGCGCCAGCAGCCAAGATAGCCTCTATGGACGGACCAACTATGGCTACACCTTC.

The CDR3 reads CASGSDRVEKLFF. The CDR3 DNA reads as TGTGCTAGTGGGAGCGACAGGGTCGAAAAACTGTTTTTT. The chain has TRBV12-5 and TRBJ1-4, with 7 bases aligning to TRBD1. Trimming at V came to 6 bases and at J to 8 bases, leaving 6 bases not matched to a gene. The germline CDR1 and CDR2 sequences are LGHNT and FRNRAP. This CDR3 comprises 13 residues.

The count of this clone is one. This chain connects TRBV7-9 to TRBJ2-5, with D perhaps being TRBD1 or TRBD2 (5 bases each). Germline CDR1 SEHNR, CDR2 FQNEAQ (reference sequence). V was cut by 4 bases and J by 3 bases, with 21 bases left in between. The CDR3 consists of 17 residues. CDR3 DNA sequence: TGTGCCAGCAGCTCGGGTCAGGAAGGGACCTCTGAAGAGACCCAGTACTTC. This gives the protein CASSSGQEGTSEETQYF.

V usage is TRBV27 and J usage is TRBJ1-3; tentatively, D is TRBD1 (5 bases). This CDR3 comprises 14 residues. Looked up from germline, CDR1 is MNHEY and CDR2 is SMNVEV (reference sequence). V lost 3 bases and J lost 3, with 9 bases in between. The CDR3 bases are TGTGCCAGCAGTTTGAGGGGTGGTGGAAACACCATATATTTT. This gives the protein CASSLRGGGNTIYF.

V usage is TRBV19 and J usage is TRBJ2-5, with D possibly being TRBD1 or TRBD2 (6 bases each). The ends were cut back, 1 base at V and 1 base at J, with 16 bases in the middle. Germline V gene data show CDR1 as LNHDA and CDR2 as SQIVND (reference sequence). The CDR3 runs 17 residues. The CDR3 DNA reads TGTGCCAGTAGTATAGGGGGGGCCACGGCAGGCCAAGAGACCCAGTACTTC. It specifies CASSIGGATAGQETQYF.

V usage is TRBV13 and J usage is TRBJ2-5; a weak D match, TRBD1 (5 bases). CDR3 length equals 15 residues. Looked up from germline, CDR1 is PRHDT and CDR2 is FYEKMQ (reference sequence). The ends were cut back, 5 bases at V and 2 bases at J, with 15 bases in the middle. CDR3 DNA sequence: TGTGCCAGCAGCCGAAACCAGGGCCGGCAAGAGACCCAGTACTTC. Translated: CASSRNQGRQETQYF.

The rearrangement joins TRBV7-9 to TRBJ1-1; 9 bases line up with TRBD1. The germline CDR1 and CDR2 sequences are SEHNR and FQNEAQ (reference sequence). After removal of 5 bases from V and 1 base from J, the junction contained 2 bases not matched to a gene. CDR3 length: 14 residues. CDR3 sequence reads: CASSPTGGNTEAFF. In DNA form, the CDR3 reads TGTGCCAGCAGCCCGACAGGGGGGAACACTGAAGCTTTCTTT.

This clone was observed once. The V call is TRBV9, the J call TRBJ1-2; TRBD1 might be the D (6 bases). Germline loops: CDR1 SGDLS, CDR2 YYNGEE. V shed 4 bases and J shed 4 bases, with 17 bases lying between them. This CDR3 spans 15 amino acids. The CDR3 DNA sequence: TGTGCCAGCAGCTTCACTGGTAGGGGGAGCTATGGCTACACCTTC. It yields the protein CASSFTGRGSYGYTF.

The CDR3 here is CASSPGQGAGIQYF. In DNA, the CDR3 is TGTGCCAGCAGCCCGGGACAGGGGGCTGGTATTCAGTACTTC. The V gene is TRBV6-5, the J gene TRBJ2-4; 12 bases match TRBD1. CDR1 MNHEY and CDR2 SVGAGI come from the germline V gene. This CDR3 region has 14 residues. Trimming at V came to 6 bases and at J to 10 bases, leaving 7 bases not matched to a gene.

V usage is TRBV4-2 and J usage is TRBJ2-4; D tentatively reads TRBD1 or TRBD2 (5 bases each). V lost 2 bases to trimming and J lost 7 bases, with 15 bases between them. The CDR3 runs 15 residues. Germline V CDR1 and CDR2: LGHNA, YNFKEQ. In nucleotides, the CDR3 is TGTGCCAGCAGCCAACTCGGGGCCCCGGGGAACATTCAGTACTTC. Protein: CASSQLGAPGNIQYF.

The J gene is TRBJ1-3, the V gene TRBV19, with D unclear. With 0 bases removed from V and 1 base from J, the gap between germline ends came to 7 bases. The CDR3 has 15 amino acids. Germline V gene data show CDR1 as LNHDA and CDR2 as SQIVND (reference sequence). The CDR3 bases are TGTGCCAGTAGTATAGATGTTGCTTCTGGAAACACCATATATTTT. Amino acid sequence: CASSIDVASGNTIYF. The whole variable domain, remainder taken from reference TRBV19 and TRBJ1-3, is DGGITQSPKYLFRKEGQNVTLSCEQNLNHDAMYWYRQDPGQGLRLIYYSQIVNDFQKGDIAEGYSVSREKKESFPLTVTSAQKNPTAFYLCASSIDVASGNTIYFGEGSWLTVV.